This T cell receptor beta chain was observed in a study of OX40 agonist ivuxolimab in advanced cancers. About the research overall: Ivuxolimab, an agonist antibody against OX40 (CD134), was given to patients. Of mixed ages from about 23 to 90 and averaging approximately 60 years, the group was more than 65% male.

From germline, CDR1 is MRHNA and CDR2 SNTAGT. The CDR3 is 15 residues long. V lost 3 bases and J 0 bases, leaving 6 bases between the germline ends. In the case of this clone: Its antigen is unknown.

Repertoires were generated with immunoSEQ multiplex PCR, while TCRdb's copy carries only in-frame clones and drops some. This sample carries tens of thousands of clones, more than 85% of them seen once, and the ten largest clones take under 4%. Regarding the study as a whole: At 0.1 to 3.0 mg/kg and by week 6, clonal expansion occurred in CD4+ and CD8+ blood T cells.

Sequencing was performed on CD4+ or CD8+ T cells sorted from blood, taken in a trial of the OX40 agonist ivuxolimab. The rearrangement joins TRBV6-4 to TRBJ1-6; no definite D call. This clonotype was sampled from an adult with an advanced solid tumor such as melanoma, head and neck, liver or kidney cancer. CDR3 region: CASSEGGSYNSPLHF. In DNA, the CDR3 is TGTGCCAGCAGTGAGGGCGGCTCCTATAATTCACCCCTCCACTTT.